This T cell receptor (beta chain) was profiled in a study of cytomegalovirus exposure and HLA in healthy donors. Study-level information: Previous work identified 95 million to 120 million unique TCR beta sequences from about 179 million T cells. Ancestry clustering placed about 86% of a few hundred genotyped donors in the Caucasian-associated cluster. Findings and limits, study-wide: It was assumed in the presence/absence analyses that sequencing depth was roughly uniform across donors.

This PCR relied on a set of 60 Vbeta primers and 13 Jbeta primers. TCRdb keeps only in-frame clones here, not all; method: immunoSEQ multiplex PCR. The table has roughly 150,000 clones, roughly 85% seen once. This CDR3 is built from 18 residues. The J segment lost 3 bases and the V segment lost 0 bases, leaving 11 bases of the junction unmatched. CDR1 is MGHRA and CDR2 is YSYEKL in the germline V gene. In regard to this clone: The antigen is undetermined.

This chain joins TRBV4-1 and TRBJ1-2; 9 nucleotides match TRBD1. The sequence was obtained from a man between 18 and 35 years old in good health and CMV-seropositive. The sequencing sample was made of PBMCs. CDR3 nucleotides: TGCGCCAGCAGCCAAGATCCCATCCGGACAGGGGAATACTATGGCTACACCTTC. Translated: CASSQDPIRTGEYYGYTF.